Each of the 19 T cell receptor beta chains below was sequenced from the same sample in a study of T-cell memory formation after mild COVID-19 (dated by TCRdb to the early 2020s). The method behind the library was 5' RACE. The listed sequencing device is Illumina NovaSeq 6000. The public sequencing data were trimmed at Q25 with fastp and processed into clonotypes with MiXCR by TCRdb, which kept only in-frame beta chains. Each record represents a unique CDR3 protein, reported with the most common genes and DNA among its rows. Recorded for this sample are hundreds of thousands of distinct CDR3 sequences; 20% to 25% of them occurred a single time. Under 15% of the sample belongs to the ten largest clones. Sequencing was done on a sample of PBMCs or a T cell subset sorted from them (not recorded which). The receptor set was obtained from an adult woman who had mild COVID-19 (a few samples of this study predate the infection). The sample titles of this study are shuffled in the database, so cell type and time point are left out; the donor was told from shared clones.

The genes are TRBV28 and TRBJ1-6; D is unclear. Germline V gives CDR1 MDHEN, CDR2 SYDVKM. V was pared by 2 bases and J by 8 bases, with 10 bases between. CDR3 length: 14 residues. The CDR3, as DNA: TGTGCCAGCAGTTTACCCAGGACCGATTCACCCCTCCACTTT. Translating it yields CASSLPRTDSPLHF. Drawing the rest from reference TRBV28 and TRBJ1-6, the complete variable domain is DVKVTQSSRYLVKRTGEKVFLECVQDMDHENMFWYRQDPGLGLRLIYFSYDVKMKEKGDIPEGYSVSREKKERFSLILESASTNQTSMYLCASSLPRTDSPLHFGNGTRLTVT.

This chain joins TRBV12-3 or TRBV12-4 and TRBJ2-7, with 9 bases aligning to TRBD2. The CDR3 runs 16 residues. The V segment lost 3 bases and the J segment 0 bases; nucleotides outside the gene matches: 6. The CDR3 nucleotides read TGTGCCAGCAGTTTGTTCGGCGGGGGGGACTCCTACGAGCAGTACTTC. Translating it yields CASSLFGGGDSYEQYF.

This clonotype was observed at least ten times. The rearrangement uses TRBV7-2 and TRBJ2-1, with 9 bases identical to TRBD2. Germline values: CDR1 SGHTA, CDR2 FQGNSA. V lost 3 bases and J lost 2; bases outside the gene matches: 2. The CDR3 contains 15 residues. This CDR3 reads CASSFRTSAYNEQFF. For the CDR3, the DNA is TGTGCCAGCAGCTTCCGGACTAGCGCCTACAATGAGCAGTTCTTC.

V is TRBV24-1 and J is TRBJ2-3; 8 nucleotides agree with TRBD2. Germline V gene sequence: CDR1 KGHDR, CDR2 SFDVKD. The CDR3 is 19 amino acids. V lost 1 base, J lost 2 bases, and 13 bases stayed unmatched. The CDR3 DNA reads TGTGCCACCAGTGATTTCTTTGCGGGGGGACTTAGGGACACAGATACGCAGTATTTT. This translates into CATSDFFAGGLRDTDTQYF.

There are many counts of this clonotype. The chain has TRBV18 and TRBJ2-7; D remains unclear. CDR1 is KGHSH, CDR2 LQKENI, per germline. This CDR3 has 14 amino acids. Trimming took 2 bases from V and 3 from J, leaving 11 bases between them. CDR3 DNA sequence: TGTGCCAGCTCACCATCCTCTAGTGTCTACGAGCAGTACTTC. It encodes CASSPSSSVYEQYF.

This chain links TRBV12-3 or TRBV12-4 with TRBJ2-2, with D maybe TRBD2 (5 bases). Trimming removed 6 bases from V and 2 bases from J, with 16 bases in between. The CDR3 runs 16 residues. CDR3: CASSPRGLINTGELFF. For the CDR3, the DNA is TGTGCCAGCAGCCCTCGCGGGTTGATAAACACCGGGGAGCTGTTTTTT.

This clonotype showed up just a few times. The chain is built from TRBV20-1 and TRBJ2-7; the D call may be TRBD1 or TRBD2 (6 bases each). The germline V gene encodes CDR1 DFQATT and CDR2 SNEGSKA (reference sequence). The CDR3 is 16 residues long. V lost 4 bases and J lost 1, with 20 bases in between. CDR3 region: CSAKGGWAVGSYEQYF. For the CDR3, the DNA is TGCAGTGCTAAGGGGGGCTGGGCAGTCGGGTCCTACGAGCAGTACTTC.

This sequence joins TRBV7-9 and TRBJ2-2, with a possible D match to TRBD1 (7 bases). The CDR3 runs 16 residues. The V and J ends lost 5 bases and 7 bases respectively, with 20 bases between them. The V gene's germline CDR1 is SEHNR and CDR2 FQNEAQ (reference sequence). This CDR3 is CASSLPTGRSGGELFF. The DNA of the CDR3 is TGTGCCAGCAGCCTACCGACAGGGAGGAGCGGCGGGGAGCTGTTTTTT. The full variable domain, completed using reference TRBV7-9 and TRBJ2-2, is DTGVSQNPRHKITKRGQNVTFRCDPISEHNRLYWYRQTLGQGPEFLTYFQNEAQLEKSRLLSDRFSAERPKGSFSTLEIQRTEQGDSAMYLCASSLPTGRSGGELFFGEGSRLTVL.

The chain carries TRBV29-1 and TRBJ2-3; 8 bases align to TRBD2. The germline CDR1 and CDR2 sequences are SQVTM and ANQGSEA. With V trimmed by 6 bases and J by 7 bases, 9 bases remained unmatched. This CDR3 spans 13 amino acids. The CDR3 DNA is TGCAGCGTCAACGGGAGGGGGGGTAATACGCAGTATTTT. Its protein is CSVNGRGGNTQYF.

This chain uses TRBV12-3 or TRBV12-4 with TRBJ1-3, with D maybe TRBD1 (5 bases). The CDR3 sequence is 15 residues long. V gave up 1 base and J gave up 3 bases, with 10 bases separating them. CDR3 region: CASSLGGFGGNTIYF. The CDR3 DNA follows: TGTGCCAGCAGTTTAGGGGGGTTTGGTGGAAACACCATATATTTT.

The chain combines TRBV5-1 with TRBJ2-1, with D perhaps matching TRBD2 (6 bases). This CDR3 has 11 residues. Trimming cost V 6 bases and J 9 bases, with 10 bases left between them. Looked up from germline, CDR1 is SGHRS and CDR2 is YFSETQ. CDR3 nucleotide sequence: TGCGCCAGCATGGAGGGAGGTGAGCAGTTCTTC. Encoded protein: CASMEGGEQFF.

The table lists this clonotype with a few counts. The chain recombines TRBV7-9 with TRBJ1-4; D is ambiguous. V was pared by 5 bases and J by 8 bases, with 9 bases between. In germline, CDR1 is SEHNR, CDR2 FQNEAQ (reference sequence). The CDR3 length is 12 residues. CDR3 sequence (DNA): TGTGCCAGCAGCCTGGGCCTCGAAAAACTGTTTTTT. It yields the protein CASSLGLEKLFF.

The V and J genes are TRBV7-3 and TRBJ2-1; 8 bases fit TRBD2. The V and J ends lost 2 bases and 4 bases, in that order; junction bases with no gene match: 10. CDR3 length equals 17 residues. Germline CDR1 SGHTA, CDR2 FQGTGA. The CDR3 bases are TGTGCCAGCAGCTTAGAACCGGGACTAGGAATTTACAATGAGCAGTTCTTC. Translation gives CASSLEPGLGIYNEQFF. Supplemented by reference TRBV7-3 and TRBJ2-1, the full variable domain reads GAGVSQTPSNKVTEKGKYVELRCDPISGHTALYWYRQSLGQGPEFLIYFQGTGAADDSGLPNDRFFAVRPEGSVSTLKIQRTERGDSAVYLCASSLEPGLGIYNEQFFGPGTRLTVL.

The rearrangement links TRBV12-3 or TRBV12-4 to TRBJ2-3; D is perhaps TRBD1 (7 bases). The CDR3 runs to 15 residues. V gave up 3 bases and J gave up 1 base, with 11 bases separating them. The CDR3 sequence: CASSFQGGRTDTQYF. The DNA of the CDR3 is TGTGCCAGCAGTTTTCAGGGGGGCCGCACAGATACGCAGTATTTT.

This clonotype was counted between two and nine times. The genes are TRBV2 and TRBJ2-5; 12 nucleotides align to TRBD2. This CDR3 spans 15 amino acids. V gave up 5 bases and J gave up 5 bases; unmatched junction bases: 6. Per the germline V gene, CDR1 is SNHLY and CDR2 is FYNNEI. The CDR3 coding sequence is TGTGCCAGCAGTCAACAGACTAGCGGGGGTGAGACCCAGTACTTC. This gives the protein CASSQQTSGGETQYF.

This clonotype appeared once. The chain uses TRBV18 and TRBJ2-7; the match to TRBD1 covers 10 bases. Germline trimming cut 2 bases from V and 3 bases from J; bases unmatched to any gene: 4. Germline CDR1 reads KGHSH; CDR2 reads LQKENI. The CDR3 contains 15 residues. The CDR3 reads CASSPGGQGYYEQYF. Here the CDR3 DNA reads TGTGCCAGCTCACCAGGGGGACAGGGGTACTACGAGCAGTACTTC.

This clonotype turned up a few times. In DNA, the CDR3 is TGTGCCAGCAGCCAAGTCCAGCGGGATTACGGAGAGACCCAGTACTTC. Protein sequence: CASSQVQRDYGETQYF. V usage is TRBV4-2 and J usage is TRBJ2-5; 7 bases line up with TRBD2. In germline, CDR1 is LGHNA, CDR2 YNFKEQ. This CDR3 contains 16 residues. Trimming took 1 base from V and 4 from J; bases not matched to a gene: 9.

This clonotype was seen a few times. This chain connects TRBV6-2 or TRBV6-3 to TRBJ2-7; the match to TRBD2 covers 11 bases. This CDR3 comprises 16 residues. Unmatched junction bases numbered 3, after V lost 0 bases and J lost 2 bases. Germline CDR1 MNHEY, CDR2 SVGEGT. The CDR3 DNA is TGTGCCAGCAGTTACTCGTCTAGCGGGGGGCCCTACGAGCAGTACTTC. Translation: CASSYSSSGGPYEQYF.

The chain uses TRBV20-1 and TRBJ2-4; 11 nucleotides match TRBD1. Germline V gene lookup returns CDR1 DFQATT and CDR2 SNEGSKA (reference sequence). The V segment lost 1 base and the J segment 6 bases; nucleotides outside the gene matches: 14. This CDR3 has 18 amino acids. The CDR3 DNA reads TGCAGTGCTAGAGTTCCACCGGGACAGGGGGTCGTGGGAAACATTCAGTACTTC. It is translated as CSARVPPGQGVVGNIQYF.